The 19 T cell receptor beta chains below come from one sample, sequenced in a study of T cell clonotyping in hematopoietic cell transplantation. Stated time point: recipient sample about 28 days before transplant, after cytoreduction. This table comes from immunoSEQ multiplex PCR, and its TCRdb copy is limited to in-frame clones, with some not included. The sample contains around 19,000 clones, around 77% of which appear only once. This specimen consisted of peripheral blood mononuclear cells, obtained before stem cell transplant. These TCRs come from a man between 60 and 70 years old with acute myeloid leukemia. Some clones in this sample may be carry-over from other donors' samples.

The chain couples TRBV15 to TRBJ1-4; TRBD1 matches at 7 bases. This CDR3 is built from 15 residues. Germline V gene lookup returns CDR1 LNHNV and CDR2 YYDKDF (reference sequence). V was clipped by 0 bases and J by 6 bases; unmatched bases: 4. CDR3: CATSRDVGTDEKLFF. CDR3 nucleotide sequence: TGTGCCACCAGCAGAGATGTGGGGACAGATGAAAAACTGTTTTTT.

This clone has just a few counts. CDR3 DNA: TGTGCCAGCAGCGTCGTAGGGGGCTGGCCTTTCTTT. It yields the protein CASSVVGGWPFF. The V and J genes are TRBV9 and TRBJ1-1; 7 bases line up with TRBD1. The CDR3 totals 12 residues. V was pared by 2 bases and J by 12 bases, with 7 bases of the junction left unmatched. The V gene's germline CDR1 is SGDLS and CDR2 YYNGEE.

This clone was detected only a few times. This chain joins TRBV6-5 and TRBJ1-2; possibly TRBD1 for D (5 bases). Trimming pared 7 bases from V and 0 bases from J, leaving 15 bases between. The length of the CDR3 is 15 residues. CDR1 and CDR2 (germline): MNHEY, SVGAGI. DNA of the CDR3: TGTGCCAGCAAAGGCCGACAGCGAACTAACTATGGCTACACCTTC. Translated: CASKGRQRTNYGYTF.

J is TRBJ2-7 and V is TRBV7-3; D remains unclear. The length of the CDR3 is 14 residues. Between the trimmed V and J ends, which lost 5 bases and 3 bases, there was a span of 14 bases. CDR1 is SGHTA, CDR2 FQGTGA, per germline. The CDR3 DNA reads TGTGCCAGCAGCCCAGGAATGGGCAGCTACGAGCAGTACTTC. Encoded protein: CASSPGMGSYEQYF.

This clone is medium-sized within its sample. The sample carries other DNA sequences with the same CDR3. The CDR3 protein is CASSVDGARREKLFF. The CDR3 DNA reads TGTGCCAGCAGCGTAGACGGGGCGCGGAGGGAAAAACTGTTTTTT. J is TRBJ1-4 and V is TRBV9, with D maybe TRBD1 (5 bases). The CDR3 runs 15 residues. V lost 0 bases and J 8 bases, leaving 14 bases between the germline ends. Germline V gene data show CDR1 as SGDLS and CDR2 as YYNGEE.

This clone occurred a few times. CDR3 sequence: CASSLSFQGAPPQHF. The DNA of the CDR3 is TGTGCCAGCAGTTTATCGTTTCAGGGGGCGCCGCCCCAGCATTTT. The chain employs TRBV27 and TRBJ1-5, with 8 bases lining up with TRBD1. Germline V gene lookup returns CDR1 MNHEY and CDR2 SMNVEV (reference sequence). The ends lost 0 bases at V and 9 bases at J; junction bases unmatched: 7. The CDR3 runs 15 residues.

V usage is TRBV19 and J usage is TRBJ1-2; D unclear. CDR3 length: 13 amino acids. CDR1 is LNHDA and CDR2 is SQIVND in the germline V gene (reference sequence). Trimming pared 6 bases from V and 6 bases from J, leaving 14 bases between. CDR3 sequence: CASRNSWRDGYTF. The CDR3 region has the DNA TGTGCCAGTAGGAACTCTTGGAGGGATGGCTACACCTTC.

This clone was seen more than once but under ten times. The V gene is TRBV5-1, the J gene TRBJ2-1; D tentatively fits TRBD1 or TRBD2 (5 bases each). This CDR3 has 11 amino acids. The V end lost 7 bases, the J end lost 5 bases, and 7 bases lay between the germline ends. Per the germline V gene, CDR1 is SGHRS and CDR2 is YFSETQ. The CDR3 protein is CASGGDNEQFF. CDR3 DNA sequence: TGCGCCAGCGGGGGTGACAATGAGCAGTTCTTC. The whole variable domain, remainder taken from reference TRBV5-1 and TRBJ2-1, is KAGVTQTPRYLIKTRGQQVTLSCSPISGHRSVSWYQQTPGQGLQFLFEYFSETQRNKGNFPGRFSGRQFSNSRSEMNVSTLELGDSALYLCASGGDNEQFFGPGTRLTVL.

This chain connects TRBV19 to TRBJ2-7; 11 bases are shared with TRBD1. The CDR3 runs to 15 residues. Germline loops: CDR1 LNHDA, CDR2 SQIVND (reference sequence). After removal of 3 bases from V and 4 bases from J, the junction contained 5 bases not matched to a gene. CDR3 nucleotide sequence: TGTGCCAGTAGTATCTTTGGGACAGGGGGGTACGAGCAGTACTTC. It specifies CASSIFGTGGYEQYF.

The V call is TRBV2, the J call TRBJ2-3, with a weak D call TRBD2 (6 bases). Trimming took 1 base from V and 4 from J, leaving 9 bases between them. The CDR3 is made up of 14 amino acids. The germline CDR1 and CDR2 sequences are SNHLY and FYNNEI. CDR3 coding DNA: TGTGCCAGCAGTGAAGGGCGGGGACCAGATACGCAGTATTTT. This encodes CASSEGRGPDTQYF.

The V gene is TRBV6-5, the J gene TRBJ2-5, with TRBD1 as a possible D gene (5 bases). CDR1 and CDR2 (germline): MNHEY, SVGAGI. V was cut by 10 bases and J by 6 bases, with 15 bases left in between. This CDR3 contains 12 residues. The CDR3 reads CATLDSKQTQYF. The CDR3 region has the DNA TGTGCCACCTTAGACAGTAAGCAGACCCAGTACTTC.

The chain employs TRBV2 and TRBJ2-7, with D tentatively TRBD1 (5 bases). The CDR3 extends over 11 amino acids. V was pared by 6 bases and J by 10 bases, with 13 bases between. The V gene's germline CDR1 is SNHLY and CDR2 FYNNEI. The CDR3 coding sequence is TGTGCCAGCAGCCAAGACAGATTACAGTACTTC. Translated: CASSQDRLQYF.

A few counts support this clone. V and J are TRBV2 and TRBJ2-1; D gene uncertain. The CDR3 loop spans 11 amino acids. Trimming stripped 7 bases from V and 10 bases from J, with 11 bases between. Germline values: CDR1 SNHLY, CDR2 FYNNEI. In DNA, the CDR3 is TGTGCCAGCAAACCTTCAGTCGAGCAGTTCTTC. Translated, it gives CASKPSVEQFF.

V usage is TRBV2 and J usage is TRBJ2-7; 9 bases fit TRBD2. CDR1 SNHLY and CDR2 FYNNEI come from the germline V gene. V lost 7 bases to trimming and J lost 0 bases; unmatched junction nucleotides: 7. This CDR3 is 15 amino acids long. The CDR3 DNA follows: TGTGCCAGCAAGATTAGCGGGGGAGACTCCTACGAGCAGTACTTC. This translates into CASKISGGDSYEQYF. Variable domain in full (rest from reference TRBV2 and TRBJ2-7): EPEVTQTPSHQVTQMGQEVILRCVPISNHLYFYWYRQILGQKVEFLVSFYNNEISEKSEIFDDQFSVERPDGSNFTLKIRSTKLEDSAMYFCASKISGGDSYEQYFGPGTRLTVT.

V is TRBV4-3 and J is TRBJ2-1; TRBD1 matches at 9 bases. The V gene end was trimmed by 0 bases and the J gene end by 4 bases; junction bases not matched to a gene: 7. This CDR3 is 17 amino acids long. Germline V gene data show CDR1 as LGHNA and CDR2 as YSLEER. CDR3 sequence reads: CASSQDRTGVMYNEQFF. The CDR3 nucleotides read TGCGCCAGCAGCCAAGACCGGACAGGGGTCATGTACAATGAGCAGTTCTTC.

The chain is built from TRBV29-1 and TRBJ2-3, with TRBD2 matching 7 bases. The J segment lost 0 bases and the V segment lost 2 bases, leaving 2 bases of the junction unmatched. In germline, CDR1 is SQVTM, CDR2 ANQGSEA. The CDR3 length is 14 residues. In nucleotides, the CDR3 is TGCAGCGTTGAACGGGGGGACAGCACAGATACGCAGTATTTT. Translated: CSVERGDSTDTQYF.

This clone was seen a handful of times. The chain uses TRBV10-3 and TRBJ2-7; 9 bases align to TRBD1. Germline V gene data show CDR1 as ENHRY and CDR2 as SYGVKD. This CDR3 region has 12 residues. V shed 8 bases, J shed 6 bases, and the junction held 5 bases outside the gene matches. CDR3 residues: CAIDRGASEQYF. Written as DNA, the CDR3 is TGTGCCATCGACAGGGGGGCCTCCGAGCAGTACTTC.

The rearrangement uses TRBV7-3 and TRBJ2-1; the D gene could be TRBD1 or TRBD2 (6 bases each). V lost 1 base and J lost 10, with 17 bases in between. Germline V gives CDR1 SGHTA, CDR2 FQGTGA. The CDR3 loop spans 15 amino acids. CDR3 in DNA: TGTGCCAGCAGCTTAAACCCCGGGGGCCGAGGAGAGCAGTTCTTC. Protein: CASSLNPGGRGEQFF.

The chain carries TRBV12-5 and TRBJ2-7; D may be TRBD2 (6 bases). This CDR3 is built from 13 residues. Looked up from germline, CDR1 is LGHNT and CDR2 is FRNRAP. V was clipped by 5 bases and J by 2 bases, with 10 bases between them. CDR3 DNA: TGTGCTAGTGGTATAGCGGAGCCCTACGAGCAGTACTTC. Its translation is CASGIAEPYEQYF.